This is a list of T cell receptor beta chains from one sample in a study of cytomegalovirus exposure and HLA in healthy donors. Assay used: immunoSEQ multiplex PCR; TCRdb lists only in-frame clones, some missing. The sample has 200,000 to 250,000 clones, approximately 85% seen once. Source material: PBMCs. Receptor source: a woman aged 40 to 50 in good health and CMV-seronegative. The CDR3 runs from the conserved cysteine through the conserved F or W. The D gene is left open where the match is weak.

>TRBD2|TRBV13|TRBJ2-5
CASSLLAGGLQETQYF
>-|TRBV7-9|TRBJ1-2
CASSPLEAVLNYGYTF
>-|TRBV19|TRBJ1-1
CASSIDLEGRTEAFF
>TRBD1|TRBV5-4|TRBJ2-1
CASSWTGGNEQFF
>-|TRBV9|TRBJ1-1
CASSLGQIMNTEAFF
>-|TRBV30|TRBJ2-1
CAWSGRANNEQFF
>TRBD1|TRBV5-6|TRBJ1-1
CASSPGGTEAFF
>-|TRBV5-1|TRBJ1-1
CASSTTTTGKNTEAFF
>-|TRBV5-1|TRBJ1-4
CASSLTGPTNEKLFF
>-|TRBV7-3|TRBJ2-1
CASSLGFGESSYNEQFF
>TRBD2|TRBV2|TRBJ2-7
CASRSKGLAGYEQYF
>-|TRBV28|TRBJ2-7
CASSLGGLLTYEQYF
>TRBD1|TRBV5-1|TRBJ1-1
CASGPGTGATEAFF
>-|TRBV5-1|TRBJ2-3
CASSLGTSTDTQYF
>TRBD1|TRBV9|TRBJ2-2
CASSEPGQENTGELFF
>-|TRBV5-1|TRBJ2-1
CASSSTNEQFF
>-|TRBV28|TRBJ1-2
CASSSPRILYGYTF
>-|TRBV30|TRBJ2-7
CAWSGGEYEQYF
>-|TRBV1|TRBJ2-7
CTSSPLREGTTEQYF
>TRBD2|TRBV5-4|TRBJ2-7
CASRAAGGPYEQYF
>TRBD2|TRBV5-1|TRBJ2-1
CASSLVPMGGGSNEQFF
>TRBD1|TRBV7-6|TRBJ2-7
CASSTGAGTGVYEQYF
>-|TRBV5-1|TRBJ2-2
CASSFQEVSNTGELFF
>-|TRBV5-1|TRBJ2-5
CASSLSHGQETQYF
>TRBD1|TRBV18|TRBJ1-3
CASSPPVTGGRNTIYF
>-|TRBV10-3|TRBJ2-1
CAISESSYSYEQFF
>-|TRBV18|TRBJ2-7
CASSPPRNAIFRETNYEQYF
>TRBD1|TRBV29-1|TRBJ2-7
CSVGDSVAYEQYF
>-|TRBV18|TRBJ2-4
CASSPRGDSSISLVAKNIQYF
>-|TRBV19|TRBJ1-2
CASSNRDYLRGYTF
>TRBD1|TRBV7-3|TRBJ2-3
CASSPRTGGLTDTQYF
>-|TRBV19|TRBJ1-1
CASSFSGGALGTEAFF
>-|TRBV28|TRBJ2-7
CASSKLPRNYEQYF
>TRBD2|TRBV5-1|TRBJ2-1
CASSLGTSGDYNEQFF
>-|TRBV4-1|TRBJ1-1
CASSQEPVPMNTEAFF
>TRBD2|TRBV5-1|TRBJ2-3
CASSFGTSISLDTQYF
>TRBD1|TRBV28|TRBJ2-7
CASSFLDLQGASYEQYF
>-|TRBV7-9|TRBJ2-3
CASSLGSGTPPDTQYF
>TRBD2|TRBV4-2|TRBJ2-7
CASSQGLAIPYEQYF
>-|TRBV28|TRBJ1-1
CASLSGGEGTEAFF
>TRBD1|TRBV7-9|TRBJ1-1
CASTARTGGLTEAFF
>TRBD1|TRBV5-1|TRBJ2-5
CASSTGQARFLGGTQYF
>TRBD1|TRBV28|TRBJ2-7
CASGLPGTGSEQYF
>-|TRBV7-2|TRBJ1-2
CASSLTAEDGYTF
>-|TRBV7-9|TRBJ1-5
CASSLTEAGDQPQHF
>TRBD2|TRBV29-1|TRBJ2-7
CSVDGTSGSSYEQYF
>TRBD2|TRBV27|TRBJ2-7
CASSPIGTSGSPSYEQYF
>-|TRBV7-3|TRBJ2-1
CASSPRTWGSLRENEQFF
>-|TRBV7-9|TRBJ2-5
CSSSPLRGAGYETQYF
>TRBD1|TRBV5-1|TRBJ1-1
CASSLAGQGITEAFF
>-|TRBV6-5|TRBJ2-2
CASRAQPPNTGELFF
>TRBD2|TRBV2|TRBJ2-3
CASSDPGGTGPMGDAQYF
>TRBD2|TRBV10-1|TRBJ2-1
CASSEWDYCEQFF